These T cell receptor beta chains were read from a single sample in a study of beta chain features in type 1 diabetes. Using immunoSEQ multiplex PCR, the repertoire was profiled, and TCRdb retains in-frame clones only, with some absent. The sample consists of 500,000 to 850,000 clones, over 12% of them appearing once. The sequenced material came from naive CD4+ T cells from blood. All receptors come from a young man with type 1 diabetes. Each CDR3 is given with its conserved first and last residue. D genes are given only for firm matches. A clone size is listed for some rows: how often the clone was seen (once, few, many), or a class if it is expanded.

V gene	D gene	J gene	clone size	CDR3 protein	CDR3 DNA
TRBV4-3	NA	TRBJ2-5	NA	CASSQGAGSGKETQYF	TGCGCCAGCAGCCAAGGGGCAGGGTCGGGTAAAGAGACCCAGTACTTC
TRBV19	TRBD1	TRBJ1-2	few	CASSMIGTGYGYTF	TGTGCCAGTAGTATGATCGGGACAGGTTACGGCTACACCTTC
TRBV5-1	TRBD2	TRBJ2-5	NA	CASSPREAQETQYF	TGCGCCAGCAGCCCGCGGGAGGCCCAAGAGACCCAGTACTTC
TRBV6-5	NA	TRBJ2-1	few	CASSASWGQVNEQFF	TGTGCCAGCAGTGCCTCATGGGGGCAAGTCAATGAGCAGTTCTTC
TRBV30	NA	TRBJ1-1	few	CAWTRGGNTEAFF	TGTGCCTGGACCCGCGGGGGAAACACTGAAGCTTTCTTT
TRBV5-1	NA	TRBJ2-3	NA	CASSLESTDTQYF	TGCGCCAGCAGCTTGGAATCCACAGATACGCAGTATTTT
TRBV7-2	TRBD1	TRBJ1-2	NA	CASSWGQPLNYGYTF	TGTGCCAGCAGCTGGGGACAGCCACTTAACTATGGCTACACCTTC
TRBV18	NA	TRBJ2-3	NA	CASSPGSTDTQYF	TGTGCCAGCTCACCCGGGAGCACAGATACGCAGTATTTT
TRBV19	NA	TRBJ2-3	NA	CASSIGGDTQYF	TGTGCCAGTAGTATTGGAGGGGATACGCAGTATTTT
TRBV7-9	NA	TRBJ1-1	few	CASSLPAENTEAFF	TGTGCCAGCAGCCTGCCGGCGGAGAACACTGAAGCTTTCTTT
TRBV9	TRBD1	TRBJ2-2	few	CASSALRDSTGELFF	TGTGCCAGCAGCGCTCTCCGGGACAGCACCGGGGAGCTGTTTTTT
TRBV30	NA	TRBJ1-5	NA	CAWSVGVGASNQPQHF	TGTGCCTGGAGTGTAGGGGTAGGGGCCAGCAATCAGCCCCAGCATTTT
TRBV7-2	NA	TRBJ2-1	NA	CASSSLMSEQFF	TGTGCCAGCAGCTCCCTCATGAGTGAGCAGTTCTTC